The source of this TCR beta chain is a study of coeliac disease. Overall study context: Without high-resolution HLA typing, biased TRBV7-2 usage was examined as a proof of principle. Findings and caveats of the study: Control samples showed higher TRB and TRG clonality than intraepithelial and lamina propria samples in active celiac disease.

CDR1 is SGHRS and CDR2 is YFSETQ in the germline V gene. This CDR3 has 15 amino acids. J gave up 6 bases and V 4 bases, and 7 bases lay outside the gene matches. TCRdb keeps only in-frame clones here, not all; method: immunoSEQ multiplex PCR. The sample holds roughly 4,200 clones, roughly 60% seen once. This clone was found a few times. Its antigen remains unknown. The sequence was obtained from a man between 65 and 85 years old with active celiac disease. The chain is built from TRBV5-1 and TRBJ2-4, with TRBD1 matching over 10 bases. Sequenced input: intraepithelial lymphocytes from the gut. The CDR3 coding sequence is TGCGCCAGCAGCGAGACAGGGGGCGAGGGAAACATTCAGTACTTC. Translated: CASSETGGEGNIQYF.